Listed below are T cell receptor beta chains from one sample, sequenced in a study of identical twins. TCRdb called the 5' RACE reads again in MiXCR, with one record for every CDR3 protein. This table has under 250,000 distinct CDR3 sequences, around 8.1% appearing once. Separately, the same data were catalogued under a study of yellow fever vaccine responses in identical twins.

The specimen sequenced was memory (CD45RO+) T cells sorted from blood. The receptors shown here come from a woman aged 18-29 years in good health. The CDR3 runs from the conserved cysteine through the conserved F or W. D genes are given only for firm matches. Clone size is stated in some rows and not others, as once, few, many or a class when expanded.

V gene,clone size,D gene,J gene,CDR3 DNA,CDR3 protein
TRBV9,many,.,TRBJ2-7,TGTGCCAGCAGCGTAGCCGGGTTGAGCGAGCAGTACTTC,CASSVAGLSEQYF
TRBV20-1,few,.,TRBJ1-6,TGCAGTGCTAGAGGGGGGATCCGGGCTTCACCCCTCCACTTT,CSARGGIRASPLHF
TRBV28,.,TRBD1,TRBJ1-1,TGTGCCAGCAGTACCTATCCGACCCCAGGGGGGGATGAAGCTTTCTTT,CASSTYPTPGGDEAFF
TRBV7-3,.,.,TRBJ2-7,TGTGCCAGCACGCTGACAGGCGGCTCCTACGAGCAGTACTTC,CASTLTGGSYEQYF
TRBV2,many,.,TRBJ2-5,TGTGCCAGCAGTGAAGCGCGCCCGTGGGAGACCCAGTACTTC,CASSEARPWETQYF
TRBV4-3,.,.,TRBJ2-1,TGCGCCAGCAGCCAAGATCGCCGGATGGGTGAGCAGTTCTTC,CASSQDRRMGEQFF
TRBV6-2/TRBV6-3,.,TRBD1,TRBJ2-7,TGTGCCAGCAGGTGGGAAACGACAGGGGGAACCTACGAGCAGTACTTC,CASRWETTGGTYEQYF
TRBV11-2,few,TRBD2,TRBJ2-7,TGTGCCAGCCGGACTAGCGGGATTTCCTACGAGCAGTACTTC,CASRTSGISYEQYF
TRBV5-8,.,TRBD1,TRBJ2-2,TGTGCCAGCAGCTTTCTTGGACAGGGGGCTTCCGGGGAGCTGTTTTTT,CASSFLGQGASGELFF
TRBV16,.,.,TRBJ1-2,TGTGCCAGCAGCCAATCGGGTCTCGGTGGCTACACCTTC,CASSQSGLGGYTF
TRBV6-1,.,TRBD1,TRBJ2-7,TGTGCCAGCAGCTCCCCTAGGACAGGGTCTTACGAGCAGTACTTC,CASSSPRTGSYEQYF
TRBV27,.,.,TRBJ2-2,TGTGCCAGCAGTGGCCTGCGGGGGCGGACCGGGGAGCTGTTTTTT,CASSGLRGRTGELFF
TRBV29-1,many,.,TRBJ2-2,TGCAGCGTTGTGTCGGGGGCCGGGGAGCTGTTTTTT,CSVVSGAGELFF
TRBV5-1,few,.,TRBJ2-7,TGCGCCAGCAGCTTGGTTTCAGAAGGCCACGAGCAGTACTTC,CASSLVSEGHEQYF
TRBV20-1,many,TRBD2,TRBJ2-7,TGCAGTGCTATCTGGACTAGCGGGATGTTGGAGCAGTACTTC,CSAIWTSGMLEQYF
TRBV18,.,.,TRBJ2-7,TGTGCCAGCTCGCTTAGCGAGCACTCCTACGAGCAGTACTTC,CASSLSEHSYEQYF
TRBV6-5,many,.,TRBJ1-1,TGTGCCAGCAGCCGGGATAACACTGAAGCTTTCTTT,CASSRDNTEAFF
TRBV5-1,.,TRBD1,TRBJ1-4,TGCGCCAGCAGCTGGACAGGGATTAATGAAAAACTGTTTTTT,CASSWTGINEKLFF
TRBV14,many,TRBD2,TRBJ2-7,TGTGCCAGCGCCGGGACTAGCTACGAGCAGTACTTC,CASAGTSYEQYF
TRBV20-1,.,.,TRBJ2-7,TGCAGTGCTGCTAGAAGGACGGGGGAATACGAGCAGTACTTC,CSAARRTGEYEQYF
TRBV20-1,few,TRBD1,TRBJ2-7,TGCAGTGCTATTGGGGACAGGTCCTCCTACGAGCAGTACTTC,CSAIGDRSSYEQYF
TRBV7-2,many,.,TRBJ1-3,TGTGCCAGCAGCTTAGAAGGGCAAGGAAACACCATATATTTT,CASSLEGQGNTIYF
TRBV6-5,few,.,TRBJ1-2,TGTGCCAGCAGTTATTCAGCAGCGAACTATGGCTACACCTTC,CASSYSAANYGYTF
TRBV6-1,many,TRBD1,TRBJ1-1,TGTGCCAGCAGGATAGGGGGCGAGGTGGGCACTGAAGCTTTCTTT,CASRIGGEVGTEAFF
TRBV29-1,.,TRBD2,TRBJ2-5,TGCAGCGTTGAAGATCCCCTGGTAGCGGGGGGAAGTCAGGAGACCCAGTACTTC,CSVEDPLVAGGSQETQYF
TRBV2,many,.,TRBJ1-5,TGTGCCAGCAGTGAATATATGGATCAGCCCCAGCATTTT,CASSEYMDQPQHF
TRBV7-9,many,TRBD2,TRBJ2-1,TGTGCCAGCAGCTTAGGAGGGACTAACTACAATGAGCAGTTCTTC,CASSLGGTNYNEQFF
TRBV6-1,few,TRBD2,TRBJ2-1,TGTGCCAGCACCCTTGGGGGGGAGGGAAGAAATGAGCAGTTCTTC,CASTLGGEGRNEQFF
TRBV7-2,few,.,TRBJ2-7,TGTGCCAGCAGTGGGAGGGGGGGGACCTACGAGCAGTACTTC,CASSGRGGTYEQYF
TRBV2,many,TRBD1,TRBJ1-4,TGTGCCAGCAGTGATAGGGGACAGAAGAATGAAAAACTGTTTTTT,CASSDRGQKNEKLFF
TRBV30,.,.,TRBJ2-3,TGTGCCTGGGGCCGTGGGGCTACGCAGTATTTT,CAWGRGATQYF
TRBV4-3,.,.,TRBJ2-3,TGCGCCAGCAGCCAAGAACCGGCATCCCTCGCCTACACAGATACGCAGTATTTT,CASSQEPASLAYTDTQYF
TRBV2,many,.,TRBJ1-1,TGTGCCAGCAGAGCTCGGATGAACACTGAAGCTTTCTTT,CASRARMNTEAFF
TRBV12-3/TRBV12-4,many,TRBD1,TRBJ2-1,TGTGCCAGCAGAGAGGGACAGGGAACCTACAATGAGCAGTTCTTC,CASREGQGTYNEQFF
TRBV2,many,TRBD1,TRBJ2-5,TGTGCCAGTAAGACCCTGGACAGGGAGGAGACCCAGTACTTC,CASKTLDREETQYF
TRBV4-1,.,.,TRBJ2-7,TGCGCCAGCAGCCAAGAGCGAACGGGAGTGGGGGAGCAGTACTTC,CASSQERTGVGEQYF
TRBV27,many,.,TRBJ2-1,TGTGCCAGCAGCGTCCCCGTCGCCAGTTTGTACAATGAGCAGTTCTTC,CASSVPVASLYNEQFF
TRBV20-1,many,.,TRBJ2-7,TGCAGTGCTAGTTCCTCAACCCTCTACGAGCAGTACTTC,CSASSSTLYEQYF
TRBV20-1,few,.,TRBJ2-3,TGCAGTGCTAGAGTGGATTATCACACAGATACGCAGTATTTT,CSARVDYHTDTQYF
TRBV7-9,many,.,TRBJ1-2,TGTGCCAGCAGCTTAGTGGGCAGCTATGGCTACACCTTC,CASSLVGSYGYTF
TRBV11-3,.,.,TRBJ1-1,TGTGCCAGCAGCAGACACAGGGCTTCTGAAGCTTTCTTT,CASSRHRASEAFF
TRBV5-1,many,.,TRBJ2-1,TGCGCCAGCAAGAGCGAGACGGGAAGCTCCTACAATGAGCAGTTCTTC,CASKSETGSSYNEQFF
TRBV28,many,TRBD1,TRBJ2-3,TGTGCCAGCAGTGTACAGGGGGGCACAGATACGCAGTATTTT,CASSVQGGTDTQYF
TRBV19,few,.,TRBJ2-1,TGTGCCAGTAGTATAAAGGGGGTTAATTACAATGAGCAGTTCTTC,CASSIKGVNYNEQFF
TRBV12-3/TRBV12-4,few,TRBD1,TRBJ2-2,TGTGCCAGCAGTGACACAGGGGGTGGCACCGGGGAGCTGTTTTTT,CASSDTGGGTGELFF
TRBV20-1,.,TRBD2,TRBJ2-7,TGCAGTGCTGGCTCCAGCGGGAGGGGCGAGCAGTACTTC,CSAGSSGRGEQYF
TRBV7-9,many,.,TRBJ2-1,TGTGCCAGCAGCCCACCGGGTTTTGAGCAGTTCTTC,CASSPPGFEQFF